The 2 T cell receptor beta chains in this list originate from one sample, sequenced in a study of blood T cells in healthy people across ages. A J-beta primer mix and a sample-barcoded 5' primer were used in a second PCR of about 7 to 12 cycles. Using its own MiXCR run on the 5' RACE reads, TCRdb lists one record per CDR3 protein. Of about 1.4 million distinct CDR3 sequences listed, 45% to 70% are singletons. Sequencing was done on a sample of blood. Receptor source: a man aged 18 to 30 in good health.

The rearrangement joins TRBV6-1 to TRBJ1-4, with 7 nucleotides matching TRBD1. CDR1 and CDR2 (germline): MNHNS, SASEGT. The CDR3 covers 18 residues. J lost 0 bases, V lost 10 bases, and 17 bases had no gene match. CDR3 DNA sequence: TGTGCCACCCATTTCCAACCGGGACAGATGGCAACTAATGAAAAACTGTTTTTT. The encoded protein is CATHFQPGQMATNEKLFF.

The rearrangement links TRBV27 to TRBJ2-3; D is unclear. Per the germline V gene, CDR1 is MNHEY and CDR2 is SMNVEV (reference sequence). This CDR3 has 13 residues. With 5 bases removed from V and 4 bases from J, the gap between germline ends came to 10 bases. CDR3 sequence: CASSGWGPDTQYF. CDR3 bases: TGTGCCAGCAGTGGCTGGGGTCCAGATACGCAGTATTTT.